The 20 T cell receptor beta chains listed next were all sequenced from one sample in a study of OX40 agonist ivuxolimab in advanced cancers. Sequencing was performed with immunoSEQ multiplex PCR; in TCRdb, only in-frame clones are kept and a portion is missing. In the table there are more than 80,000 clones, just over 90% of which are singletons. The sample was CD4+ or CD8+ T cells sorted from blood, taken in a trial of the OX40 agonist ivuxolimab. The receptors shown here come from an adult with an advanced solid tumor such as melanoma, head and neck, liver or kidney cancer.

The CDR3 nucleotides read TGTGCCAGCAGCCGTCCCTCAGGGGTAACTGAAGCTTTCTTT. This encodes CASSRPSGVTEAFF. V is TRBV5-4 and J is TRBJ1-1, with a tentative D call TRBD1 (6 bases). CDR1 and CDR2 from the germline V gene are SGHNT and YYREEE (reference sequence). V shed 4 bases and J shed 5 bases, with 15 bases lying between them. This CDR3 is 14 amino acids long.

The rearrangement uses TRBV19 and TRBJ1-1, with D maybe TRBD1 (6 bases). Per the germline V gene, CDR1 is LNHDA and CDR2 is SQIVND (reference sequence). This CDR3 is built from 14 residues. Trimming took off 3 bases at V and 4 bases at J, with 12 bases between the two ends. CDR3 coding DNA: TGTGCCAGTAGTATGGCAGGGGCGCGCACTGAAGCTTTCTTT. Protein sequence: CASSMAGARTEAFF.

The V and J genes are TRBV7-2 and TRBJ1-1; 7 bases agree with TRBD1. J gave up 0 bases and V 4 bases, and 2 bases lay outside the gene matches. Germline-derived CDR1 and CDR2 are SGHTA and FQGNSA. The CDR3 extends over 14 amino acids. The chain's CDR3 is CASSSGQVNTEAFF. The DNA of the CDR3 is TGTGCCAGCAGCTCAGGACAGGTGAACACTGAAGCTTTCTTT.

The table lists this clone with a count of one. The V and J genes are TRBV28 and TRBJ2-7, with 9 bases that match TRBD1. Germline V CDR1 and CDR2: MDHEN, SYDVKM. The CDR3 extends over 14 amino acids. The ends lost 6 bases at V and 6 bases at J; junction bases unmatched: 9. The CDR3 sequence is CASSPGTGPSEQYF. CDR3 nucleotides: TGTGCCAGCAGCCCCGGGACAGGGCCTTCCGAGCAGTACTTC.

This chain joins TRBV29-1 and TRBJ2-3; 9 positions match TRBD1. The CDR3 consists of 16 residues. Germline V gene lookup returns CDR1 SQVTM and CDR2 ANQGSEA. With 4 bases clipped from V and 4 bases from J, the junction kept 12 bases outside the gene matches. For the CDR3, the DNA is TGCAGCGTTGTAAGCCTGACAGGGGGTATGGCAGATACGCAGTATTTT. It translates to CSVVSLTGGMADTQYF.

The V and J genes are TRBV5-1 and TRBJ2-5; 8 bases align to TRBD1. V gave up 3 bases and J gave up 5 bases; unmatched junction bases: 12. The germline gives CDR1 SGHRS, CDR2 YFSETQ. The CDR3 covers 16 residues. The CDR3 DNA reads TGCGCCAGCAGCTCGACAGGGGCAAAACCATGGGAGACCCAGTACTTC. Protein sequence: CASSSTGAKPWETQYF. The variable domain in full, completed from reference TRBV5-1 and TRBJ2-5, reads KAGVTQTPRYLIKTRGQQVTLSCSPISGHRSVSWYQQTPGQGLQFLFEYFSETQRNKGNFPGRFSGRQFSNSRSEMNVSTLELGDSALYLCASSSTGAKPWETQYFGPGTRLLVL.

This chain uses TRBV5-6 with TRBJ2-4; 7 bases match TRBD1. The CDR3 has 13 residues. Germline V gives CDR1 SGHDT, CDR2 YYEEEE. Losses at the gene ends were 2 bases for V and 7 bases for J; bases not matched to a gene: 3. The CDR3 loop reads CASSLQGMNIQYF. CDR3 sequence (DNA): TGTGCCAGCAGCTTACAGGGGATGAACATTCAGTACTTC.

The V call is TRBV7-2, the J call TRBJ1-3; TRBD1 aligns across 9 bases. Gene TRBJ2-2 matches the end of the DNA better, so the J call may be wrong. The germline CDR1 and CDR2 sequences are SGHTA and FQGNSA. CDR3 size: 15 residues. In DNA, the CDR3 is TGTGCCAGCAGCTCTGGACAGGGGCGAGGCGGGGAGCTGTTTTTT. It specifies CASSSGQGRGGELFF.

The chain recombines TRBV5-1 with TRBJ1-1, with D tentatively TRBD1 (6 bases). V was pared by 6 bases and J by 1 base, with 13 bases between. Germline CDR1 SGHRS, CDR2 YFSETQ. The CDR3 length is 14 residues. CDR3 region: CASTFSTGNTEAFF. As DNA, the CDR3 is TGCGCCAGCACATTCTCGACAGGGAACACTGAAGCTTTCTTT.

CDR3 bases: TGTGCCAGCAGCCCGAGGACGGGGGCAAGGGATACGCAGTATTTT. Translation: CASSPRTGARDTQYF. The chain couples TRBV7-3 to TRBJ2-3; D may be TRBD1 or TRBD2 (6 bases each). Germline-derived CDR1 and CDR2 are SGHTA and FQGTGA. This CDR3 contains 15 residues. The V end lost 5 bases, the J end lost 6 bases, and 18 bases lay between the germline ends.

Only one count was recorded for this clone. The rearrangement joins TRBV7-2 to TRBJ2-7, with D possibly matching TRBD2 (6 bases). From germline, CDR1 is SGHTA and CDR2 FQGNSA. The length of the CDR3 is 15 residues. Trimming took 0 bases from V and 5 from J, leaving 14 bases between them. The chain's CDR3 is CASSLAPVGGHEQYF. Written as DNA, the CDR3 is TGTGCCAGCAGCTTAGCGCCGGTGGGGGGTCACGAGCAGTACTTC. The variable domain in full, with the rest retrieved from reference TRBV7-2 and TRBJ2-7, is GAGVSQSPSNKVTEKGKDVELRCDPISGHTALYWYRQSLGQGLEFLIYFQGNSAPDKSGLPSDRFSAERTGGSVSTLTIQRTQQEDSAVYLCASSLAPVGGHEQYFGPGTRLTVT.

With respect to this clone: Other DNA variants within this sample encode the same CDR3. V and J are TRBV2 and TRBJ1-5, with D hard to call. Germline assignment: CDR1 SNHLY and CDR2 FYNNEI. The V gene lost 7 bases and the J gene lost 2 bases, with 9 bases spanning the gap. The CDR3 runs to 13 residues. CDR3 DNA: TGTGCCAGCAAAGGGAGCGGCAATCAGCCCCAGCATTTT. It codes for CASKGSGNQPQHF.

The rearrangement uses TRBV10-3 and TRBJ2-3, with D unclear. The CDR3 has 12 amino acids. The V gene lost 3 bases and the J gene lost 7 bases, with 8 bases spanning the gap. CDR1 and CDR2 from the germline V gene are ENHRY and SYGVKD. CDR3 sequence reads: CAISDGYNTQYF. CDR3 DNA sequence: TGTGCCATCAGTGATGGGTACAATACGCAGTATTTT.

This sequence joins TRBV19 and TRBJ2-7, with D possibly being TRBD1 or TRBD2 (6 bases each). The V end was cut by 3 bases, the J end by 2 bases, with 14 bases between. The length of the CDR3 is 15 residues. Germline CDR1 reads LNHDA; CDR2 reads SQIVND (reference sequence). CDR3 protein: CASSIEEGVTYEQYF. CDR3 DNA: TGTGCCAGTAGTATCGAGGAGGGGGTGACCTACGAGCAGTACTTC. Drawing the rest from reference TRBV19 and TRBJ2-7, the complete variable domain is DGGITQSPKYLFRKEGQNVTLSCEQNLNHDAMYWYRQDPGQGLRLIYYSQIVNDFQKGDIAEGYSVSREKKESFPLTVTSAQKNPTAFYLCASSIEEGVTYEQYFGPGTRLTVT.

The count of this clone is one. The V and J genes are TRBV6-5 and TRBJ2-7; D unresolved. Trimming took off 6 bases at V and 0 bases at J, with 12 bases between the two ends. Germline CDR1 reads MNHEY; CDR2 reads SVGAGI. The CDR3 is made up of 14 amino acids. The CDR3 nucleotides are TGTGCCAGCAGCTCGGTAAGGAACTCCTACGAGCAGTACTTC. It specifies CASSSVRNSYEQYF.

The CDR3 sequence is CASSPAIQGGTEAFF. The CDR3 DNA is TGTGCCAGCTCGCCAGCCATACAGGGTGGCACTGAAGCTTTCTTT. This chain links TRBV18 with TRBJ1-1, with D possibly matching TRBD1 (6 bases). V was shortened by 6 bases and J by 4 bases, with 18 bases between the two germline ends. The CDR3 has 15 amino acids. The germline gives CDR1 KGHSH, CDR2 LQKENI.

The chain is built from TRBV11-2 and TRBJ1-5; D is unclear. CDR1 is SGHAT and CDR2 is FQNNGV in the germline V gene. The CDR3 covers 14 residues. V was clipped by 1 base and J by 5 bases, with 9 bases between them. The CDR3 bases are TGTGCCAGCAGCTTAGTCTCCGTGGATCAGCCCCAGCATTTT. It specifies CASSLVSVDQPQHF.

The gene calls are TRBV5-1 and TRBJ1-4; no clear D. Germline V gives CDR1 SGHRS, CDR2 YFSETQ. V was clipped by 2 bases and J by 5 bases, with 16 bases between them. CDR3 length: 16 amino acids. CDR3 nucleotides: TGCGCCAGCAGCTTCGGGTCCGGGTCCTCAAATGAAAAACTGTTTTTT. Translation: CASSFGSGSSNEKLFF.

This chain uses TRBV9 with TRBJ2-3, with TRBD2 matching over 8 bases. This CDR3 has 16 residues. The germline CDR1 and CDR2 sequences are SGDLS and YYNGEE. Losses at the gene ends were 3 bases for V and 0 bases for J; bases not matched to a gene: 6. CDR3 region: CASSALGGGSTDTQYF. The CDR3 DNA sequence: TGTGCCAGCAGCGCCCTCGGGGGGGGAAGCACAGATACGCAGTATTTT.

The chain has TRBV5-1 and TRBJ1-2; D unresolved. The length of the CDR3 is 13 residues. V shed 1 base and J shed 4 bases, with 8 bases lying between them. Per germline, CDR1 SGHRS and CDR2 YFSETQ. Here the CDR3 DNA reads TGCGCCAGCAGCTTGAACAGCCTCTATGGCTACACCTTC. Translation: CASSLNSLYGYTF. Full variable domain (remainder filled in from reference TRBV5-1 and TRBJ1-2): KAGVTQTPRYLIKTRGQQVTLSCSPISGHRSVSWYQQTPGQGLQFLFEYFSETQRNKGNFPGRFSGRQFSNSRSEMNVSTLELGDSALYLCASSLNSLYGYTFGSGTRLTVV.